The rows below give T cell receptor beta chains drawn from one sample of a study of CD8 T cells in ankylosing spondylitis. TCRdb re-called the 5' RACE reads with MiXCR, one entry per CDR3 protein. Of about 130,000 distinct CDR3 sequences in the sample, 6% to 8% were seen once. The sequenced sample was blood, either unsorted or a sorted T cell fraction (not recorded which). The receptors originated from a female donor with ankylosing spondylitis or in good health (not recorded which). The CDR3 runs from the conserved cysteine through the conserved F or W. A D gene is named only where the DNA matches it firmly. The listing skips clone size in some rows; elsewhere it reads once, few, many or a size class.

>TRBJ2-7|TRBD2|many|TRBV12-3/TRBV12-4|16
TGTGCCAGCAGCCTTACGACTAGCGGGGGGACCTACGAGCAGTACTTC
CASSLTTSGGTYEQYF
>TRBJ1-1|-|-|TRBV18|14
TGTGCCAGCTCCCCTACGACTGGGAACACTGAAGCTTTCTTT
CASSPTTGNTEAFF
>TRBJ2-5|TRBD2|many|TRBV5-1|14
TGCGCCAGCAGCGAGGGAGGGCAAGCGGAGACCCAGTACTTC
CASSEGGQAETQYF
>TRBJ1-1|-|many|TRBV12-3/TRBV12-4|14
TGTGCCAGCACCTTATCAACAGGGAGCGCTGAAGCTTTCTTT
CASTLSTGSAEAFF
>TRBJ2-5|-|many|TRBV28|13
TGTGCCAGCAGTTGGCAGATCCAAGAGACCCAGTACTTC
CASSWQIQETQYF
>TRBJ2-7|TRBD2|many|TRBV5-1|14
TGCGCCAGCAGCTTGGCTGGGGGGGGTGACGAGCAGTACTTC
CASSLAGGGDEQYF
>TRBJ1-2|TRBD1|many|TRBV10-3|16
TGTGCCATCAGTGAACCCATTGGCCAGGGGGAATATGGCTACACCTTC
CAISEPIGQGEYGYTF
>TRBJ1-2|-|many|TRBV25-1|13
TGTGCCAGCAGTGAAGGGGCGCCACGCGGCTACACCTTC
CASSEGAPRGYTF
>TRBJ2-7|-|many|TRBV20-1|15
TGCAGTGCTGGAGATTCTTTCGGGGCCTCCTACGAGCAGTACTTC
CSAGDSFGASYEQYF
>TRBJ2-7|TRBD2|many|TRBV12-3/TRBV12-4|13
TGTGCCAGCAGTTTCGGGGGGGCGCGGGAGCAGTACTTC
CASSFGGAREQYF
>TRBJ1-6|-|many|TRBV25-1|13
TGTGCCAGCAAAGGGGCATATAATTCACCCCTCCACTTT
CASKGAYNSPLHF
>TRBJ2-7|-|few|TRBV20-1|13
TGCAGTGCTCTACCAGGGAAGTCCTACGAGCAGTACTTC
CSALPGKSYEQYF
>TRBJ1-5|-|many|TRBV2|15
TGTGCCAGCAGTGAGGGGCGGAATAGCAATCAGCCCCAGCATTTT
CASSEGRNSNQPQHF
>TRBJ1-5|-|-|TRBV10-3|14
TGTGCCATCAGTGAGTCTGGCAACCCGAAGCCCCAGCATTTT
CAISESGNPKPQHF
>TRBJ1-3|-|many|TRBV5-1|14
TGCGCCAGCAGCCGAGATACCAGTGGAAACACCATATATTTT
CASSRDTSGNTIYF
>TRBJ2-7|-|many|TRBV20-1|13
TGCAGCGCTAGGGTAGCGGCGGGCTACGAGCAGTACTTC
CSARVAAGYEQYF
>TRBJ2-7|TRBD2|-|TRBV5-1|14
TGCGCCAGCCATACCGGGGGGGCAACCTACGAGCAGTACTTC
CASHTGGATYEQYF
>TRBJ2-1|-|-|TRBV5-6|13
TGTGCCAGCAAAGTCGGGGGTTTCGATGAGCAGTTCTTC
CASKVGGFDEQFF
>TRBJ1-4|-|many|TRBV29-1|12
TGCAGCGTTGAAAGGCCCGGTGAAAAACTGTTTTTT
CSVERPGEKLFF
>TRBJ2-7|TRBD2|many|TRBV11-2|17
TGTGCCAGCAGCGCCCCGGGACTAGCGGGGGGTATCTACGAGCAGTACTTC
CASSAPGLAGGIYEQYF
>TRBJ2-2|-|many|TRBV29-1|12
TGCAGCGTGGTAGGGGTGGCCGGGGAGCTGTTTTTT
CSVVGVAGELFF
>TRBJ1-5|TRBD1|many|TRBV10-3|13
TGTGCCATCAGTACAGGGCCCAGGGGGGCCCAGCATTTT
CAISTGPRGAQHF
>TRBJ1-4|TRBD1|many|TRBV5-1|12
TGCGCCAGCAGGGACAGGGACGAAAAACTGTTTTTT
CASRDRDEKLFF
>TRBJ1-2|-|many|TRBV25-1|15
TGTGCCAGCAGTGAGCTCCTGCCGGGGGCGTCTGGCTACACCTTC
CASSELLPGASGYTF
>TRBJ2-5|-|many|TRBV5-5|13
TGTGCCAGCATTGCGCGGATACAAGAGACCCAGTACTTC
CASIARIQETQYF
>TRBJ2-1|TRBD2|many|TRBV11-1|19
TGTGCCAGCAGCAGAAAACTAGCGGGCCAAAGGAGCTCCTACAATGAGCAGTTCTTC
CASSRKLAGQRSSYNEQFF
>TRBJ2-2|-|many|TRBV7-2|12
TGTGCCAGCAGCTTTTACGGCGGGGAGCTGTTTTTT
CASSFYGGELFF
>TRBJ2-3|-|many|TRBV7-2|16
TGTGCCAGCAGCTTAACCTCGGGACTCAGCACAGATACGCAGTATTTT
CASSLTSGLSTDTQYF
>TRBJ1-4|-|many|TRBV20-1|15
TGCAGTGCTAGAGAACGTAGCAGGACTAATGAAAAACTGTTTTTT
CSARERSRTNEKLFF